This entry lists 15 T cell receptor beta chains sequenced from one sample in a study of cytomegalovirus exposure and HLA in healthy donors. Primers: 60 Vbeta forward and 13 Jbeta reverse. This table comes from immunoSEQ multiplex PCR, and its TCRdb copy is limited to in-frame clones, with some not included. The sample contains roughly 170,000 clones, 65% to 90% of which appear only once. Sequenced sample: PBMCs. These receptors were collected from a girl aged 2 to 9 in good health and CMV-seropositive.

The V and J genes are TRBV28 and TRBJ2-1, with 7 bases aligning to TRBD2. Germline CDR1 and CDR2: MDHEN and SYDVKM. V shed 1 base and J 6 bases; nucleotides not matched to a gene: 6. This CDR3 has 15 residues. DNA of the CDR3: TGTGCCAGCAGTTTATTGGCGGGAGTAGGCAATGAGCAGTTCTTC. Encoded protein: CASSLLAGVGNEQFF.

The chain carries TRBV9 and TRBJ2-2; 7 nucleotides match TRBD1. The CDR3 has 14 amino acids. Germline V CDR1 and CDR2: SGDLS, YYNGEE. Trimming at V came to 2 bases and at J to 7 bases, leaving 5 bases not matched to a gene. CDR3 residues: CASSVKGAGGELFF. In DNA form, the CDR3 reads TGTGCCAGCAGCGTTAAGGGGGCGGGCGGGGAGCTGTTTTTT. The full variable domain, completed using reference TRBV9 and TRBJ2-2, is DSGVTQTPKHLITATGQRVTLRCSPRSGDLSVYWYQQSLDQGLQFLIQYYNGEERAKGNILERFSAQQFPDLHSELNLSSLELGDSALYFCASSVKGAGGELFFGEGSRLTVL.

The count of this clone is one. V is TRBV19 and J is TRBJ2-7, with a tentative D call TRBD2 (5 bases). The CDR3 has 16 residues. V shed 8 bases and J shed 3 bases, with 23 bases lying between them. CDR1 and CDR2 (germline): LNHDA, SQIVND (reference sequence). The CDR3 DNA reads TGTGCCAGTCAGCTTAGTTCGGGAAACTTGGGCTACGAGCAGTACTTC. Encoded protein: CASQLSSGNLGYEQYF.

The chain recombines TRBV5-4 with TRBJ2-5; TRBD2 agrees at 7 bases. The CDR3 is 14 residues long. Germline values: CDR1 SGHNT, CDR2 YYREEE (reference sequence). Germline trimming cut 5 bases from V and 1 base from J; bases unmatched to any gene: 5. DNA for the CDR3: TGTGCCAGCAGTCCTGGGAGGGCCCAAGAGACCCAGTACTTC. Translated: CASSPGRAQETQYF.

The V gene is TRBV7-3, the J gene TRBJ1-5; D unclear. The CDR3 runs to 13 residues. V was trimmed by 3 bases and J by 7 bases, leaving 10 bases between them. Germline V CDR1 and CDR2: SGHTA, FQGTGA. Here the CDR3 reads CASSLTLNQPQHF. Written as DNA, the CDR3 is TGTGCCAGCAGCTTGACACTTAACCAGCCCCAGCATTTT.

V gene TRBV19 combines with J gene TRBJ1-2; D gene ambiguous. CDR3 length: 12 amino acids. V lost 5 bases and J lost 8, with 12 bases in between. Germline V gives CDR1 LNHDA, CDR2 SQIVND (reference sequence). In DNA, the CDR3 is TGTGCCAGTAGTTCGCAAAGCGGGGGCTACACCTTC. Encoded protein: CASSSQSGGYTF.

The chain carries TRBV15 and TRBJ1-2; D remains unclear. Germline V lookup: CDR1 LNHNV, CDR2 YYDKDF (reference sequence). Trimming took off 1 base at V and 4 bases at J, with 13 bases between the two ends. This CDR3 comprises 15 residues. For the CDR3, the DNA is TGTGCCACCAGCAGAGGACGCAGGCAGAGCTATGGCTACACCTTC. It is translated as CATSRGRRQSYGYTF.

In this sample, this clone turned up a few times. The V gene is TRBV6-1, the J gene TRBJ1-5; the D is unclear. The CDR3 consists of 16 residues. V lost 2 bases and J lost 0, with 11 bases in between. The germline V gene encodes CDR1 MNHNS and CDR2 SASEGT. CDR3 sequence (DNA): TGTGCCAGCAGTGAACATGGAGGTACTAGCAATCAGCCCCAGCATTTT. This encodes CASSEHGGTSNQPQHF.

V and J are TRBV5-4 and TRBJ2-1, with 7 bases lining up with TRBD2. V shed 6 bases and J 6 bases; nucleotides not matched to a gene: 9. The CDR3 loop spans 14 amino acids. CDR1 is SGHNT, CDR2 YYREEE, per germline (reference sequence). The CDR3 DNA sequence: TGTGCCAGCATGGGGAGGGAGCGCATCAATGAGCAGTTCTTC. Its protein product is CASMGRERINEQFF.

The chain recombines TRBV30 with TRBJ2-7; TRBD2 is a possible D gene (5 bases). Per germline, CDR1 GTSNPN and CDR2 SVGIG (reference sequence). The CDR3 contains 14 residues. The V end lost 3 bases, the J end lost 2 bases, and 14 bases lay between the germline ends. CDR3 DNA sequence: TGTGCCTGGAGAGGGTTTAGCGTCGCCTACGAGCAGTACTTC. It yields the protein CAWRGFSVAYEQYF.

The chain is built from TRBV7-9 and TRBJ1-1; TRBD1 is a possible D gene (6 bases). CDR3 size: 13 residues. The V and J ends lost 3 bases and 5 bases respectively, with 10 bases between them. Germline V lookup: CDR1 SEHNR, CDR2 FQNEAQ (reference sequence). The CDR3 bases are TGTGCCAGCAGCTTTACAGGGTTAACTGAAGCTTTCTTT. This translates into CASSFTGLTEAFF.

The CDR3 is CASSPDRAWYTEAFF. CDR3 nucleotide sequence: TGTGCCAGCAGCCCGGACAGGGCTTGGTACACTGAAGCTTTCTTT. V and J are TRBV9 and TRBJ1-1; 8 bases align to TRBD1. CDR3 size: 15 residues. V shed 4 bases, J shed 3 bases, and the junction held 8 bases outside the gene matches. The germline gives CDR1 SGDLS, CDR2 YYNGEE.

The V gene is TRBV15, the J gene TRBJ1-3, with D uncertain. This CDR3 is built from 16 residues. Trimming left V 0 bases short and J 3 bases short, with 12 bases between. CDR1 LNHNV and CDR2 YYDKDF come from the germline V gene (reference sequence). The CDR3 sequence: CATSREGGGDGNTIYF. CDR3 nucleotide sequence: TGTGCCACCAGCAGAGAAGGAGGAGGAGATGGAAACACCATATATTTT.

About this clone itself: Other DNA sequences in this specimen translate into the identical CDR3. The V and J genes are TRBV18 and TRBJ2-7; 8 bases fit TRBD2. The CDR3 is 15 residues long. Germline lookup yields CDR1 KGHSH and CDR2 LQKENI. Trimming at V came to 3 bases and at J to 0 bases, leaving 4 bases not matched to a gene. The CDR3 reads CASSPTSGGSYEQYF. The DNA for the CDR3 is TGTGCCAGCTCACCCACTAGCGGAGGCTCCTACGAGCAGTACTTC.

The chain carries TRBV29-1 and TRBJ1-2; the D is unclear. Germline-derived CDR1 and CDR2 are SQVTM and ANQGSEA. CDR3 length equals 12 residues. The V gene lost 3 bases and the J gene lost 4 bases, with 9 bases spanning the gap. This CDR3 is CSVDVAGYGYTF. In DNA, the CDR3 is TGCAGCGTTGATGTGGCAGGCTATGGCTACACCTTC.